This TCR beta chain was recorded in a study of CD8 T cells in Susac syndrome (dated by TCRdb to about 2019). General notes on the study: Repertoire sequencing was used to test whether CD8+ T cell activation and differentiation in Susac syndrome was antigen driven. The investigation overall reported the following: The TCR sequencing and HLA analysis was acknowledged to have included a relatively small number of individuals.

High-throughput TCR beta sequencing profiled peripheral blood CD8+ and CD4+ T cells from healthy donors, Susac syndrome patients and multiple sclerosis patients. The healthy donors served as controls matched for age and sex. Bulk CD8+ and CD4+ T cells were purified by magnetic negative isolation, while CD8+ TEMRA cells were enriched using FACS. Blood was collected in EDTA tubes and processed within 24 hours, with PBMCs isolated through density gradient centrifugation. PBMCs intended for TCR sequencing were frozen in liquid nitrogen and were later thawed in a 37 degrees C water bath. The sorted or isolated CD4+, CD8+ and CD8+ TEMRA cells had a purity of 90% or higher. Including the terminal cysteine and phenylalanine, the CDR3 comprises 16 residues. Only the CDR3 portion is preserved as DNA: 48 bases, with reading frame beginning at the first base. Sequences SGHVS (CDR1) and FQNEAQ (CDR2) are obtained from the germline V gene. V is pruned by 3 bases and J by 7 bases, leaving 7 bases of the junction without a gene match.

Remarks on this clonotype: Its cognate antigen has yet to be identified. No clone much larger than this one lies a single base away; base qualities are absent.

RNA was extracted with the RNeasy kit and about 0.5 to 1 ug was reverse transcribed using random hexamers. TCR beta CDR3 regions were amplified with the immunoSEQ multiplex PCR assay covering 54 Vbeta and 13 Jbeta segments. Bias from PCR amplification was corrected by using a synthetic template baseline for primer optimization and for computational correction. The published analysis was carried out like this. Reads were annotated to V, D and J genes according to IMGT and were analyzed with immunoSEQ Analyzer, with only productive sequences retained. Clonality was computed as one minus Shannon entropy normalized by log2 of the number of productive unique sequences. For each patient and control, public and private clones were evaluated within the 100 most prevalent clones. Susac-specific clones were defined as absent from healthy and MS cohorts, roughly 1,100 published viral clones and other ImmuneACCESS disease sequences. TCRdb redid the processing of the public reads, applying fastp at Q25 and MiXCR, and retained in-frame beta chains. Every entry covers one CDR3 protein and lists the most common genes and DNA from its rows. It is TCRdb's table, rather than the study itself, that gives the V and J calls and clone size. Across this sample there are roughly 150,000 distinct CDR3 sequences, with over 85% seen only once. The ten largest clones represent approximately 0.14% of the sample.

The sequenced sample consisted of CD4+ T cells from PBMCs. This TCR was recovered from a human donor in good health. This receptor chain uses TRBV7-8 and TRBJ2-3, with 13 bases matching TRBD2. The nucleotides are TGTGCCAGCAGCTTGGGACTAGCGGGGCGGGGATATACGCAGTATTTT. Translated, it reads CASSLGLAGRGYTQYF.